This entry lists 30 T cell receptor beta chains sequenced from one sample in a study of blood T cell repertoires in COVID-19 (dated by TCRdb to 2020 to 2022). The method behind the library was the immunoSEQ multiplex PCR assay. TCRdb obtained this table from immuneACCESS and retained in-frame rearrangements with V and J assigned. These tables miss some clones; where compared with another copy, unresolved V genes account for less than half of the shortfall, and the remainder is unexplained. This sample holds approximately 200,000 clones; just over 85% were observed only once. 4.4% of the sample is held by the ten biggest clonotypes. Sequencing was carried out using peripheral blood. The receptors derive from a man aged 50 to 59 with acute or convalescent COVID-19.

This clone was found a few times. This sequence joins TRBV3-1 (or the pseudogene TRBV3-2) and TRBJ2-7; TRBD2 agrees at 9 bases. This CDR3 comprises 13 residues. Per the germline V gene, CDR1 is LGHDT and CDR2 is YNNKEL (reference sequence). Germline trimming cut 4 bases from V and 4 bases from J; bases unmatched to any gene: 2. CDR3 nucleotide sequence: TGTGCCAGCAGCCTAGCGGGGGTTTACGAGCAGTACTTC. Its protein product is CASSLAGVYEQYF.

This rearrangement joins TRBV2 to TRBJ2-5; D is perhaps TRBD2 (6 bases). V shed 7 bases and J shed 2 bases, with 14 bases lying between them. Germline V gene sequence: CDR1 SNHLY, CDR2 FYNNEI. This CDR3 is built from 14 residues. The CDR3 spells CASTRAGLQETQYF. CDR3 bases: TGTGCCAGCACCCGGGCGGGGCTTCAAGAGACCCAGTACTTC.

This chain joins TRBV30 and TRBJ1-2; 8 nucleotides line up with TRBD1. V lost 3 bases to trimming and J lost 8 bases; unmatched junction nucleotides: 8. The CDR3 runs to 13 residues. Germline-derived CDR1 and CDR2 are GTSNPN and SVGIG (reference sequence). CDR3 amino acids: CAWREDRVGGYTF. The CDR3 DNA sequence: TGTGCCTGGAGGGAGGACAGGGTAGGCGGCTACACCTTC.

V is TRBV3-1 (or the pseudogene TRBV3-2) and J is TRBJ1-6; D uncertain. Germline CDR1 reads LGHDT; CDR2 reads YNNKEL (reference sequence). Trimming cost V 0 bases and J 9 bases, with 6 bases left between them. CDR3 length: 13 residues. The CDR3 DNA sequence: TGTGCCAGCAGCCAAGATGGAGCTTCACCCCTCCACTTT. As protein: CASSQDGASPLHF.

This clone was seen more than once but under ten times. The chain recombines TRBV5-1 with TRBJ1-2; 7 bases align to TRBD1. There are 15 residues in the CDR3. Germline-derived CDR1 and CDR2 are SGHRS and YFSETQ. V gave up 2 bases and J gave up 6 bases; unmatched junction bases: 10. The CDR3 DNA sequence: TGCGCCAGCAGCTTCCTATCGGGACAGCTAAATGGCTACACCTTC. Protein sequence: CASSFLSGQLNGYTF.

This sequence joins TRBV6-5 and TRBJ2-7; TRBD2 is a possible D gene (6 bases). V shed 8 bases and J shed 1 base, with 18 bases lying between them. The CDR3 totals 15 residues. CDR1 MNHEY and CDR2 SVGAGI come from the germline V gene. CDR3: CASSLAGTESYEQYF. The CDR3 region has the DNA TGTGCCAGCTCCCTGGCCGGGACTGAGTCCTACGAGCAGTACTTC.

This rearrangement joins TRBV12-3 or TRBV12-4 to TRBJ2-1, with D maybe TRBD1 (6 bases). The CDR3 extends over 12 amino acids. Trimming removed 5 bases from V and 7 bases from J, with 9 bases in between. The CDR3 nucleotides read TGTGCCAGCAGTCTTGGACAGAATGAGCAGTTCTTC. It is translated as CASSLGQNEQFF.

J is TRBJ1-2 and V is TRBV12-3 or TRBV12-4; tentatively, D is TRBD1 (6 bases). The CDR3 extends over 13 amino acids. V lost 3 bases and J lost 9, with 14 bases in between. The CDR3 DNA reads TGTGCCAGCAGTTTTAATGGGGGCAGGAGCTACACCTTC. This codes for CASSFNGGRSYTF.

The chain is built from TRBV30 and TRBJ1-5; D possibly corresponds to TRBD1 (5 bases). This CDR3 has 17 residues. The V end lost 0 bases, the J end lost 0 bases, and 15 bases lay between the germline ends. Germline values: CDR1 GTSNPN, CDR2 SVGIG (reference sequence). CDR3 amino acids: CAWSVRVTVASNQPQHF. The CDR3 DNA reads as TGTGCCTGGAGTGTACGGGTGACAGTCGCTAGCAATCAGCCCCAGCATTTT.

The rearrangement uses TRBV5-1 and TRBJ2-2; D unclear. Germline V gene sequence: CDR1 SGHRS, CDR2 YFSETQ. The CDR3 contains 15 residues. Trimming took 3 bases from V and 7 from J, leaving 16 bases between them. DNA for the CDR3: TGCGCCAGCAGCTCGAATAGCCGCCTTCACGGGGAGCTGTTTTTT. Protein product: CASSSNSRLHGELFF.

V is TRBV7-2 and J is TRBJ2-2; the match to TRBD1 covers 10 bases. The CDR3 consists of 17 residues. Looked up from germline, CDR1 is SGHTA and CDR2 is FQGNSA. Trimming removed 6 bases from V and 2 bases from J; junction bases left unmatched: 9. The CDR3: CASSWNRDRGNTGELFF. Here the CDR3 DNA reads TGTGCCAGCAGTTGGAACCGGGACAGGGGAAACACCGGGGAGCTGTTTTTT. Looking up the rest from reference TRBV7-2 and TRBJ2-2 gives the full variable domain: GAGVSQSPSNKVTEKGKDVELRCDPISGHTALYWYRQSLGQGLEFLIYFQGNSAPDKSGLPSDRFSAERTGGSVSTLTIQRTQQEDSAVYLCASSWNRDRGNTGELFFGEGSRLTVL.

V usage is TRBV7-9 and J usage is TRBJ2-7, with D tentatively TRBD2 (6 bases). From germline, CDR1 is SEHNR and CDR2 FQNEAQ (reference sequence). The CDR3 totals 16 residues. The germline V and J ends were trimmed by 1 base and 2 bases, with 15 bases remaining between them. The CDR3 is CASSLERGTVPYEQYF. The CDR3 region has the DNA TGTGCCAGCAGCTTAGAAAGAGGGACTGTTCCCTACGAGCAGTACTTC.

V is TRBV7-9 and J is TRBJ2-7, with no clear D. V dropped 1 base and J dropped 2 bases, with 21 bases sitting between them. The length of the CDR3 is 18 residues. Germline assignment: CDR1 SEHNR and CDR2 FQNEAQ (reference sequence). In nucleotides, the CDR3 is TGTGCCAGCAGCTTAGGATTGGATGGGCTTCAAGGCGCCTACGAGCAGTACTTC. It encodes CASSLGLDGLQGAYEQYF.

The chain has TRBV5-4 and TRBJ2-1, with 8 bases matching TRBD1. The CDR3 consists of 15 residues. The germline CDR1 and CDR2 sequences are SGHNT and YYREEE (reference sequence). The junction had 6 bases not matched to a gene; V was cut back by 4 bases and J by 3 bases. The CDR3 here is CASSPTGVSYNEQFF. CDR3 coding DNA: TGTGCCAGCAGCCCGACAGGGGTAAGCTACAATGAGCAGTTCTTC.

V and J are TRBV10-3 and TRBJ2-3; 7 positions agree with TRBD2. There are 13 residues in the CDR3. The V gene's germline CDR1 is ENHRY and CDR2 SYGVKD. The trim removed 6 bases at V and 8 bases at J, leaving 8 bases unmatched. DNA for the CDR3: TGTGCCATCAGGGGGGACGGGGAGGGTACGCAGTATTTT. Amino acid sequence: CAIRGDGEGTQYF.

The chain recombines TRBV5-1 with TRBJ1-2; the D gene is possibly TRBD1 (6 bases). The CDR3 extends over 15 amino acids. V was clipped by 0 bases and J by 8 bases, with 17 bases between them. Germline lookup yields CDR1 SGHRS and CDR2 YFSETQ. The CDR3 is CASSLEDGGGEGYTF. As DNA, the CDR3 is TGCGCCAGCAGCTTGGAGGATGGGGGCGGAGAAGGCTACACCTTC.

This chain uses TRBV7-7 with TRBJ2-3, with 13 positions matching TRBD2. Germline V gives CDR1 SSHAT, CDR2 FNYEAQ (reference sequence). The CDR3 has 18 residues. The V and J ends lost 6 bases and 2 bases, in that order; junction bases with no gene match: 11. The CDR3 nucleotides read TGTGCCAGCAGTCGAGGACTAGCGGGGGTCAACCCCACAGATACGCAGTATTTT. Its protein is CASSRGLAGVNPTDTQYF.

Regarding this clone: Other DNA sequences in the same sample also yield this CDR3. The CDR3 spells CASSPDRDYGYTF. CDR3 bases: TGTGCCAGCAGTCCCGACAGGGACTATGGCTACACCTTC. This rearrangement joins TRBV12-3 or TRBV12-4 to TRBJ1-2; TRBD1 aligns across 7 bases. V gave up 5 bases and J gave up 3 bases; unmatched junction bases: 3. CDR3 length equals 13 residues.

V gene TRBV5-6 combines with J gene TRBJ1-2; D perhaps matches TRBD1 (6 bases). Per germline, CDR1 SGHDT and CDR2 YYEEEE. With 7 bases removed from V and 0 bases from J, the gap between germline ends came to 16 bases. The CDR3 covers 15 residues. CDR3: CASRRGRGANYGYTF. CDR3 DNA sequence: TGTGCCAGCCGTAGGGGGAGAGGTGCTAACTATGGCTACACCTTC.

This rearrangement joins TRBV4-1 to TRBJ1-4, with D possibly TRBD1 on 6 matching bases. Germline V gene sequence: CDR1 MGHRA, CDR2 YSYEKL. Trimming took 1 base from V and 8 from J, leaving 29 bases between them. The CDR3 extends over 20 amino acids. CDR3 nucleotide sequence: TGCGCCAGCAGCCAAGTGGTCGTCTCATTGGTTTTGACAGGAAGAGAAAAACTGTTTTTT. The encoded protein is CASSQVVVSLVLTGREKLFF.

The chain carries TRBV7-2 and TRBJ1-4, with 9 bases matching TRBD1. The CDR3 has 16 amino acids. Germline V lookup: CDR1 SGHTA, CDR2 FQGNSA. V was clipped by 1 base and J by 7 bases; unmatched bases: 7. In nucleotides, the CDR3 is TGTGCCAGCAGCTTAGTAGGGACAGGGCCCTTTGAAAAACTGTTTTTT. It specifies CASSLVGTGPFEKLFF.

The chain links TRBV5-1 to TRBJ1-5; D not resolved. CDR1 SGHRS and CDR2 YFSETQ come from the germline V gene. The germline V and J ends were trimmed by 4 bases and 1 base, with 12 bases remaining between them. This CDR3 comprises 15 residues. The CDR3 coding sequence is TGCGCCAGCAGCCCGGGGATAACCAGCAATCAGCCCCAGCATTTT. It translates to CASSPGITSNQPQHF.

The sample holds one count of this clone. The chain links TRBV3-1 (or the pseudogene TRBV3-2) to TRBJ2-7; 7 bases map to TRBD2. V lost 4 bases and J lost 3; bases outside the gene matches: 9. Germline V gene sequence: CDR1 LGHDT, CDR2 YNNKEL (reference sequence). The CDR3 loop spans 15 amino acids. The CDR3 reads CASSPRLGGDYEQYF. CDR3 bases: TGTGCCAGCAGCCCCCGACTTGGGGGGGACTACGAGCAGTACTTC.

V usage is TRBV19 and J usage is TRBJ1-1, with TRBD1 as a possible D gene (6 bases). The CDR3 is 16 residues long. In germline, CDR1 is LNHDA, CDR2 SQIVND (reference sequence). Trimming pared 2 bases from V and 1 base from J, leaving 14 bases between. The CDR3 nucleotides are TGTGCCAGTAGTATACCCCACAGGGCGGGGAACACTGAAGCTTTCTTT. It encodes CASSIPHRAGNTEAFF.

This chain uses TRBV19 with TRBJ1-4, with D perhaps matching TRBD1 (6 bases). This CDR3 comprises 14 residues. CDR1 is LNHDA and CDR2 is SQIVND in the germline V gene (reference sequence). V dropped 3 bases and J dropped 5 bases, with 10 bases sitting between them. CDR3: CASSMWGPNEKLFF. The DNA for the CDR3 is TGTGCCAGTAGTATGTGGGGGCCAAATGAAAAACTGTTTTTT.

The CDR3 region is CASSLGRVSNEKLFF. The CDR3 DNA sequence: TGTGCCAGCAGCTTGGGGCGGGTATCTAATGAAAAACTGTTTTTT. The J gene is TRBJ1-4, the V gene TRBV5-6; D gene unclear. V shed 0 bases and J shed 3 bases, with 9 bases lying between them. The germline CDR1 and CDR2 sequences are SGHDT and YYEEEE. The CDR3 loop spans 15 amino acids.

V usage is TRBV6-5 and J usage is TRBJ2-3; no clear D. Per the germline V gene, CDR1 is MNHEY and CDR2 is SVGAGI. The CDR3 is 14 residues long. Trimming removed 2 bases at V and 2 bases at J, with 8 bases between. DNA for the CDR3: TGTGCCAGCAGTTACGGGCTGTACACAGATACGCAGTATTTT. As protein: CASSYGLYTDTQYF.

The chain links TRBV6-5 to TRBJ1-2; TRBD1 aligns across 9 bases. Trimming at V came to 6 bases and at J to 5 bases, leaving 7 bases not matched to a gene. This CDR3 comprises 14 residues. From germline, CDR1 is MNHEY and CDR2 SVGAGI. The CDR3 reads CASSLGQGGYGYTF. The CDR3 nucleotides read TGTGCCAGCAGCCTGGGACAGGGCGGGTATGGCTACACCTTC.

V gene TRBV25-1 combines with J gene TRBJ2-1; 10 bases line up with TRBD1. The CDR3 runs 17 residues. Losses at the gene ends were 1 base for V and 5 bases for J; bases not matched to a gene: 8. Looked up from germline, CDR1 is MGHDK and CDR2 is SYGVNS. Here the CDR3 DNA reads TGTGCCAGCAGTGAATGGGGGGGGACAGGGGTTCACAATGAGCAGTTCTTC. Translation: CASSEWGGTGVHNEQFF.

This chain uses TRBV5-1 with TRBJ1-6; 8 bases are a match to TRBD1. The ends lost 4 bases at V and 4 bases at J; junction bases unmatched: 10. The CDR3 loop spans 17 amino acids. The germline CDR1 and CDR2 sequences are SGHRS and YFSETQ. CDR3 sequence reads: CASSEVPGGLYNSPLHF. CDR3 sequence (DNA): TGCGCCAGCAGCGAAGTTCCAGGGGGCTTGTATAATTCACCCCTCCACTTT.